The 17 T cell receptor beta chains given below trace back to one sample, sequenced in a study of PD-1 blockade in classical Hodgkin lymphoma (dated by TCRdb to 2020 to 2021). Libraries were made using the immunoSEQ multiplex PCR assay. TCRdb carries this immuneACCESS record with in-frame sequences only. Its versions omit some clonotypes, under half of them owing to an unresolved V gene in the studies checked, with the rest unexplained. In this sample the table shows over 20,000 clones, over 70% of which occur a single time. The ten largest account for approximately 40% of the sample. The time point label on this specimen signifies: cycle 2 day 1 (C2D1) of nivolumab. Relapse after autologous stem cell transplantation had occurred in all trial patients, and cohorts A, B and C were distinguished by prior brentuximab vedotin exposure. This specimen was peripheral blood mononuclear cells (PBMCs), taken before the second cycle of nivolumab. These receptors came from a human donor with classical Hodgkin lymphoma.

This chain connects TRBV25-1 to TRBJ1-2; D possibly corresponds to TRBD1 (5 bases). This CDR3 region has 14 residues. The V end lost 0 bases, the J end lost 8 bases, and 13 bases lay between the germline ends. The V gene's germline CDR1 is MGHDK and CDR2 SYGVNS. The CDR3, as DNA: TGTGCCAGCAGTGAATATATAGGGGTACGGGGCTACACCTTC. As protein: CASSEYIGVRGYTF.

The V call is TRBV30, the J call TRBJ1-4; D is perhaps TRBD1 (6 bases). Trimming removed 2 bases from V and 12 bases from J, with 10 bases in between. In germline, CDR1 is GTSNPN, CDR2 SVGIG (reference sequence). The CDR3 contains 11 residues. As DNA, the CDR3 is TGTGCCTGGAGTTCCGGGGGGCAACTGTTTTTT. Its protein is CAWSSGGQLFF. The full variable domain, rest sourced from reference TRBV30 and TRBJ1-4, is SQTIHQWPATLVQPVGSPLSLECTVEGTSNPNLYWYRQAAGRGLQLLFYSVGIGQISSEVPQNLSASRPQDRQFILSSKKLLLSDSGFYLCAWSSGGQLFFGSGTQLSVL.

J is TRBJ2-7 and V is TRBV29-1; either TRBD1 or TRBD2 may fit D (5 bases each). This CDR3 region has 14 residues. The V and J ends lost 6 bases and 5 bases respectively, with 20 bases between them. Germline V gene sequence: CDR1 SQVTM, CDR2 ANQGSEA. The CDR3 loop reads CSVTTNGRGDEQYF. The CDR3 nucleotides are TGCAGCGTCACAACGAATGGTAGGGGAGACGAGCAGTACTTC.

V usage is TRBV18 and J usage is TRBJ1-1, with D unclear. Germline-derived CDR1 and CDR2 are KGHSH and LQKENI. CDR3 length equals 15 residues. V was shortened by 2 bases and J by 1 base, with 11 bases between the two germline ends. The CDR3 nucleotides read TGTGCCAGCTCACCAAGGCAGCAGCAGAACACTGAAGCTTTCTTT. Translating it yields CASSPRQQQNTEAFF.

The table lists this clone with a few counts. This chain uses TRBV4-1 with TRBJ1-1; D is ambiguous. CDR1 and CDR2 (germline): MGHRA, YSYEKL. The CDR3 is 15 residues long. V gave up 1 base and J gave up 4 bases, with 13 bases separating them. CDR3 amino acids: CASSQAWQEVTEAFF. The CDR3 DNA reads TGCGCCAGCAGCCAAGCGTGGCAGGAGGTCACTGAAGCTTTCTTT.

This chain links TRBV29-1 with TRBJ2-3; no firm D call. V dropped 1 base and J dropped 3 bases, with 8 bases sitting between them. This CDR3 has 13 amino acids. CDR1 is SQVTM, CDR2 ANQGSEA, per germline. The CDR3 is CSVEGVGTDTQYF. The CDR3 region has the DNA TGCAGCGTTGAAGGGGTAGGGACAGATACGCAGTATTTT.

The gene calls are TRBV30 and TRBJ2-5, with 13 bases fitting TRBD2. Looked up from germline, CDR1 is GTSNPN and CDR2 is SVGIG (reference sequence). The V segment lost 6 bases and the J segment 7 bases; nucleotides outside the gene matches: 8. There are 14 residues in the CDR3. The chain's CDR3 is CACRLAGGRGTQYF. CDR3 DNA sequence: TGTGCCTGCAGACTAGCGGGAGGTAGGGGGACCCAGTACTTC.

This CDR3 is CSVDGQGGEKLFF. For the CDR3, the DNA is TGCAGCGTTGATGGGCAGGGCGGTGAAAAACTGTTTTTT. V usage is TRBV29-1 and J usage is TRBJ1-4; D is possibly TRBD1 (5 bases). Per the germline V gene, CDR1 is SQVTM and CDR2 is ANQGSEA. The CDR3 spans 13 residues. Between the trimmed V and J ends, which lost 3 bases and 7 bases, there was a span of 12 bases.

The chain links TRBV19 to TRBJ1-1; D is possibly TRBD1 (5 bases). The CDR3 spans 14 residues. The V and J ends lost 6 bases and 0 bases respectively, with 11 bases between them. Germline CDR1 is LNHDA and CDR2 is SQIVND (reference sequence). Here the CDR3 DNA reads TGTGCCAGTAGACCCGGGGCGGTGAACACTGAAGCTTTCTTT. Protein: CASRPGAVNTEAFF. The full variable domain, completed using reference TRBV19 and TRBJ1-1, is DGGITQSPKYLFRKEGQNVTLSCEQNLNHDAMYWYRQDPGQGLRLIYYSQIVNDFQKGDIAEGYSVSREKKESFPLTVTSAQKNPTAFYLCASRPGAVNTEAFFGQGTRLTVV.

CDR3 bases: TGCGCCAGCAGCTTAATACCACCCGACGAGCAGTACTTC. Translating gives CASSLIPPDEQYF. This rearrangement joins TRBV5-1 to TRBJ2-7; D remains unclear. The CDR3 has 13 residues. Per the germline V gene, CDR1 is SGHRS and CDR2 is YFSETQ. V was shortened by 2 bases and J by 5 bases, with 11 bases between the two germline ends. Looking up the rest from reference TRBV5-1 and TRBJ2-7 gives the full variable domain: KAGVTQTPRYLIKTRGQQVTLSCSPISGHRSVSWYQQTPGQGLQFLFEYFSETQRNKGNFPGRFSGRQFSNSRSEMNVSTLELGDSALYLCASSLIPPDEQYFGPGTRLTVT.

The chain joins TRBV7-2 to TRBJ1-2; a weak D match, TRBD1 (5 bases). The CDR3 is 12 residues long. CDR1 is SGHTA and CDR2 is FQGNSA in the germline V gene. Trimming stripped 5 bases from V and 13 bases from J, with 17 bases between. The CDR3 reads CASSTATRDPTF. The CDR3, as DNA: TGTGCCAGCAGCACAGCAACGAGGGACCCCACCTTC.

This chain links TRBV18 with TRBJ2-5; D is unresolved. V shed 4 bases and J shed 1 base, with 13 bases lying between them. Germline lookup yields CDR1 KGHSH and CDR2 LQKENI. The CDR3 consists of 15 residues. The CDR3 DNA follows: TGTGCCAGCTCACTACAGTTCCATTCCCAAGAGACCCAGTACTTC. Residues: CASSLQFHSQETQYF.

The V call is TRBV28, the J call TRBJ1-1, with TRBD1 identical over 9 bases. The junction had 14 bases not matched to a gene; V was cut back by 8 bases and J by 10 bases. Germline assignment: CDR1 MDHEN and CDR2 SYDVKM. The CDR3 runs to 14 residues. CDR3 residues: CASGYRGLGKRAFF. Here the CDR3 DNA reads TGTGCCAGCGGGTACAGGGGGCTAGGAAAGAGAGCTTTCTTT.

The V and J genes are TRBV30 and TRBJ2-5; D is unresolved. Germline CDR1 GTSNPN, CDR2 SVGIG (reference sequence). The CDR3 covers 12 residues. Deletions cut 6 bases from V and 0 bases from J, with 8 bases between. DNA of the CDR3: TGTGCCTGCGATCCTGACCAAGAGACCCAGTACTTC. This sequence encodes CACDPDQETQYF.

CDR3 in DNA: TGCGCCAGCAGCCAAGGGTGGGAGTTGGCGAATGAGCAGTTCTTC. This translates into CASSQGWELANEQFF. The gene calls are TRBV4-3 and TRBJ2-1, with TRBD2 as a possible D gene (5 bases). Germline V lookup: CDR1 LGHNA, CDR2 YSLEER. V was clipped by 1 base and J by 7 bases, with 14 bases between them. The CDR3 consists of 15 residues.

J is TRBJ1-5 and V is TRBV6-5; TRBD1 is a possible D gene (5 bases). Trimming took 4 bases from V and 2 from J, leaving 12 bases between them. This CDR3 spans 15 amino acids. CDR1 is MNHEY and CDR2 is SVGAGI in the germline V gene. The CDR3 reads CASSWASGGNQPQHF. DNA of the CDR3: TGTGCCAGCAGTTGGGCCTCGGGGGGCAATCAGCCCCAGCATTTT.

V and J are TRBV25-1 and TRBJ2-3; the D gene is possibly TRBD1 (5 bases). With 5 bases removed from V and 3 bases from J, the gap between germline ends came to 12 bases. Germline values: CDR1 MGHDK, CDR2 SYGVNS. This CDR3 contains 14 residues. The CDR3 here is CASSLSRETDTQYF. In DNA, the CDR3 is TGTGCCAGCAGTCTTTCCAGGGAAACAGATACGCAGTATTTT.